This T cell receptor beta chain is drawn from a study of blood T cell repertoires in COVID-19 (TCRdb year 2020). Concerning the study at large: The collaborator samples originated in the United States, Italy and Spain and spanned the acute and convalescent phases of COVID-19. The prospective study material was composed of cDNA or gDNA derived from T cells, B-cell-depleted T cells, or PBMCs. Deeply sampled blood TCRbeta repertoires from subjects exposed to, actively infected with, or recovered from COVID-19 were included in the dataset. The repertoires were released in a freely available public database meant as a resource for research on the immune response to SARS-CoV-2. The samples were drawn from two sources: the first 160 participants of the ongoing ImmuneRACE study, and 1,000 to 1,500 subjects contributed by 6 global collaborators. Sample metadata almost always included a de-identified subject ID, COVID-19 status, age in years and sex. Where available, HLA class I and class II types were taken from metadata supplied by the sample provider and were not determined by assay-based typing.

On this clone itself: What this receptor recognizes is not known. No qualities accompany the bases; no much larger clone lies one base away.

Points the paper makes about the study in general: The quantity of clinical and demographic metadata differed by source and by participant and was supplied without curation.

The CDR1 and CDR2 encoded by the germline V gene are SGHDT and YYEEEE. CDR3 length: 17 amino acids, cysteine to phenylalanine. Only the CDR3 portion is preserved as DNA: 51 bases, with reading frame beginning at the first base. V was cut back by 0 bases and J by 3 bases, leaving a gap of 18 bases between them. TCRbeta CDR3 regions were amplified from genomic DNA by means of the immunoSEQ Assay, a bias-controlled multiplex PCR. In the original analysis: Within the assay, amplification of reference gene primers was used to estimate how many nucleated cells each sample contained. To quantify the absolute abundance of each unique TCRbeta CDR3 rearrangement, sequence reads were collapsed and filtered. For each sample, productive Simpson clonality was calculated as the square root of Simpson's diversity index over productive rearrangements. Entries here come from immuneACCESS through TCRdb and include only in-frame sequences with V and J called. Some clones fail to appear in such tables; in the studies checked, an unresolved V gene covers under half of the shortfall, and the cause of the remainder is unknown. V and J calls and clone size are those listed in that table; D and trimming were worked out from the DNA. Recorded for this sample are hundreds of thousands of clones; roughly nine tenths of them occurred a single time. Of the sample, roughly 1.1% falls within the top ten clones.

Enrolling through a virtual design, the prospective study's participants ranged in age from about 18 to 100 years and lived across roughly 23 United States geographic areas. In the prospective study, participants were assigned to cohorts based on the clinical history participants reported in a screening survey and a study questionnaire. Recovered participants in ImmuneRACE Cohort 3 were defined as having two consecutive negative NP/OP PCR tests, clearance from a healthcare professional, or resolution of symptoms. In the prospective study, mobile phlebotomists collected whole blood, serum and a nasopharyngeal or oropharyngeal swab from each participant. Participants in the prospective study had the option to provide additional blood draws and questionnaires over a roughly two-month period. Before DNA extraction, blood samples from the prospective study were shipped at room temperature or frozen.

This sequence uses TRBV5-6 and TRBJ1-2, with no confident D gene call. This receptor was taken from a man aged 25-45 years who had recovered from COVID-19. The sample was PBMCs or T cells enriched from blood (not recorded which). The DNA sequence is as follows: TGTGCCAGCAGCTTGGAGCCGCGGAGGTGGGCAGACTATGGCTACACCTTC. Its amino acids are CASSLEPRRWADYGYTF.